This TCR beta chain stems from a study of T cell responses to AZD1222 COVID-19 vaccine. TCRdb's copy holds only in-frame clones and misses some; the assay was immunoSEQ multiplex PCR. The table includes 85,000 to 95,000 clones, 90% detected once. The V gene's germline CDR1 is SQVTM and CDR2 ANQGSEA. J was trimmed by 3 bases and V by 4 bases; bases with no gene match: 7. The CDR3 length is 14 residues. The specimen was peripheral blood, collected on day 0 of AZD1222 vaccination. This TCR was sampled from an adult in good health. This chain links TRBV29-1 with TRBJ2-3, with TRBD2 matching over 7 bases. The CDR3 region is CSVGSSGRTDTQYF. For the CDR3, the DNA is TGCAGCGTTGGAAGTAGCGGGCGTACAGATACGCAGTATTTT.